The rows below give T cell receptor beta chains drawn from one sample of a study of blood T cell repertoires in COVID-19. Profiled with immunoSEQ multiplex PCR; TCRdb holds only in-frame clones, not every one. The sample yields more than 200,000 clones, 88% seen once. Sequencing was done on a sample of peripheral blood. The receptor set was obtained from a man aged 65 to 85 with acute or convalescent COVID-19. Each CDR3 is given with its conserved first and last residue. D genes are given only for firm matches. Size is stated for part of the rows, as once, few or many counts, or as a class when the clone is expanded.

cdr3_nt: TGTGCCAGTAGTATGCCAAGCCGGGACTTGGCCGGGGAGCAGTACTTC; cdr3_aa: CASSMPSRDLAGEQYF; clone_size: -; d_call: -; v_call: TRBV19; j_call: TRBJ2-7
cdr3_nt: TGTGCCAGTAAGGGACAGAATAATTCACCCCTCCACTTT; cdr3_aa: CASKGQNNSPLHF; clone_size: -; d_call: TRBD1; v_call: TRBV5-6; j_call: TRBJ1-6
cdr3_nt: TGTGCCAGCAGACCGGGGACAGGGAGCCTAAACTATGGCTACACCTTC; cdr3_aa: CASRPGTGSLNYGYTF; clone_size: few; d_call: TRBD1; v_call: TRBV5-6; j_call: TRBJ1-2
cdr3_nt: TGTGCCAGCAGTTCCACGACAGGATTTCCGGGACGCAGCTTCGGGGAGCTGTTTTTT; cdr3_aa: CASSSTTGFPGRSFGELFF; clone_size: -; d_call: -; v_call: TRBV28; j_call: TRBJ2-2
cdr3_nt: TGTGCCAGCAGGAAGACGAGGTCTGGGGAGCTGTTTTTT; cdr3_aa: CASRKTRSGELFF; clone_size: -; d_call: -; v_call: TRBV7-2; j_call: TRBJ2-2
cdr3_nt: TGTGCCAGTAGTATAGGGGGGACAGGGCGCAACGAGCAGTACTTC; cdr3_aa: CASSIGGTGRNEQYF; clone_size: -; d_call: TRBD1; v_call: TRBV19; j_call: TRBJ2-7
cdr3_nt: TGTGCCAGATCCTTGGGCCAACGACAGGGTGGGAACACTGAAGCTTTCTTT; cdr3_aa: CARSLGQRQGGNTEAFF; clone_size: -; d_call: -; v_call: TRBV21-1; j_call: TRBJ1-1
cdr3_nt: TGTGCCAGCAGTTCATTAGAGGTATCCTACAATGAGCAGTTCTTC; cdr3_aa: CASSSLEVSYNEQFF; clone_size: -; d_call: -; v_call: TRBV28; j_call: TRBJ2-1
cdr3_nt: TGTGCTAGCTCACAGGGGTTCACAGATACGCAGTATTTT; cdr3_aa: CASSQGFTDTQYF; clone_size: -; d_call: TRBD1; v_call: TRBV12-5; j_call: TRBJ2-3
cdr3_nt: TGTGCCAGCGTCCTAGGGAGGAGCAATCAGCCCCAGCATTTT; cdr3_aa: CASVLGRSNQPQHF; clone_size: -; d_call: -; v_call: TRBV28; j_call: TRBJ1-5
cdr3_nt: TGTGCCTCAAGCGACCGACAGGCCAACTATGGCTACACCTTC; cdr3_aa: CASSDRQANYGYTF; clone_size: -; d_call: -; v_call: TRBV10-3; j_call: TRBJ1-2
cdr3_nt: TGTGCCAGTAGTATCAGACAGGCGAGTCGCAATCAGCCCCAGCATTTT; cdr3_aa: CASSIRQASRNQPQHF; clone_size: -; d_call: -; v_call: TRBV19; j_call: TRBJ1-5
cdr3_nt: TGTGCCAGCAGCCAAGAGGGACTAGCGGTATGGGGCGGGGAGCTGTTTTTT; cdr3_aa: CASSQEGLAVWGGELFF; clone_size: -; d_call: TRBD2; v_call: TRBV3-1/TRBV3-2; j_call: TRBJ2-2
cdr3_nt: TGCGCCAGCAGCTTGGGTAGCGGGATCGCAGAGACCCAGTACTTC; cdr3_aa: CASSLGSGIAETQYF; clone_size: -; d_call: TRBD2; v_call: TRBV5-1; j_call: TRBJ2-5
cdr3_nt: TGTGCCAGCAGTTTGGGGGGGGTCAAAAACATTCAGTACTTC; cdr3_aa: CASSLGGVKNIQYF; clone_size: few; d_call: TRBD2; v_call: TRBV6-5; j_call: TRBJ2-4
cdr3_nt: TGTGCCAGCAGCCTTCCCGGTCTGAACACTGAAGCTTTCTTT; cdr3_aa: CASSLPGLNTEAFF; clone_size: -; d_call: -; v_call: TRBV13; j_call: TRBJ1-1
cdr3_nt: TGTGCCAGCAGCCCGCGGACAGGGAGGGTAGACATTCAGTACTTC; cdr3_aa: CASSPRTGRVDIQYF; clone_size: -; d_call: -; v_call: TRBV3-1/TRBV3-2; j_call: TRBJ2-4
cdr3_nt: TGTGCCAGTTTACCTCAGACAGGGAGGTTGGATGGCAATCAGCCCCAGCATTTT; cdr3_aa: CASLPQTGRLDGNQPQHF; clone_size: -; d_call: TRBD1; v_call: TRBV19; j_call: TRBJ1-5
cdr3_nt: TGCGCCAGCAGCTTGTTGGGGCGGGAGGGCTACAATGAGCAGTTCTTC; cdr3_aa: CASSLLGREGYNEQFF; clone_size: -; d_call: TRBD2; v_call: TRBV5-1; j_call: TRBJ2-1
cdr3_nt: TGTGCCTGGGGACAGGGAAGCTACGAGCAGTACTTC; cdr3_aa: CAWGQGSYEQYF; clone_size: -; d_call: TRBD1; v_call: TRBV30; j_call: TRBJ2-7
cdr3_nt: TGTGCCAGCAGATCGCTAGCGGGTCCCACAGATACGCAGTATTTT; cdr3_aa: CASRSLAGPTDTQYF; clone_size: -; d_call: TRBD2; v_call: TRBV5-5; j_call: TRBJ2-3
cdr3_nt: TGTGCCAGCAGCTTAGCGGAGCGCCCATCCTACAATGAGCAGTTCTTC; cdr3_aa: CASSLAERPSYNEQFF; clone_size: -; d_call: -; v_call: TRBV7-9; j_call: TRBJ2-1
cdr3_nt: TGCGCCAGCAGCTTGGATTTAGTTAACTATGGCTACACCTTC; cdr3_aa: CASSLDLVNYGYTF; clone_size: -; d_call: -; v_call: TRBV5-1; j_call: TRBJ1-2
cdr3_nt: TGTGCCAGCAGTTACTCGGCTCAGCCCCAGCATTTT; cdr3_aa: CASSYSAQPQHF; clone_size: -; d_call: -; v_call: TRBV6-6; j_call: TRBJ1-5
cdr3_nt: TGTGCCAGCAGCTCACAGGGCTACTCTGGGGCCAACGTCCTGACTTTC; cdr3_aa: CASSSQGYSGANVLTF; clone_size: -; d_call: -; v_call: TRBV9; j_call: TRBJ2-6